What follows are 15 T cell receptor beta chains derived from one specimen sequenced in a study of PD-L1 blockade in urothelial cancer. Generated by immunoSEQ multiplex PCR, the TCRdb table keeps only in-frame clones and is missing some. The profile shows more than 90,000 clones, around four fifths of them singletons. The time point here: peripheral blood 6 weeks after treatment start. The sequences come from PBMCs, collected around atezolizumab (anti-PD-L1) treatment. The receptors were sampled from a man between 65 and 85 years old with urothelial cancer.

The V gene is TRBV14, the J gene TRBJ1-1, with 9 nucleotides matching TRBD1. Trimming cost V 2 bases and J 5 bases; bases outside gene matches: 3. This CDR3 has 14 amino acids. Germline V CDR1 and CDR2: SGHDN, FVKESK. The DNA of the CDR3 is TGTGCCAGCAGCCAAACGGGACAGGGTACTGAAGCTTTCTTT. Translation gives CASSQTGQGTEAFF. The full variable domain, in which reference TRBV14 and TRBJ1-1 provide the parts outside the CDR3, is EAGVTQFPSHSVIEKGQTVTLRCDPISGHDNLYWYRRVMGKEIKFLLHFVKESKQDESGMPNNRFLAERTGGTYSTLKVQPAELEDSGVYFCASSQTGQGTEAFFGQGTRLTVV.

The chain is built from TRBV7-9 and TRBJ1-4, with 8 bases lining up with TRBD1. Germline-derived CDR1 and CDR2 are SEHNR and FQNEAQ (reference sequence). This CDR3 contains 14 residues. V lost 5 bases, J lost 3 bases, and 2 bases stayed unmatched. The DNA for the CDR3 is TGTGCCAGCAGCCGGACAGGGTCTAATGAAAAACTGTTTTTT. Translation gives CASSRTGSNEKLFF. The whole variable domain, remainder taken from reference TRBV7-9 and TRBJ1-4, is DTGVSQNPRHKITKRGQNVTFRCDPISEHNRLYWYRQTLGQGPEFLTYFQNEAQLEKSRLLSDRFSAERPKGSFSTLEIQRTEQGDSAMYLCASSRTGSNEKLFFGSGTQLSVL.

The chain couples TRBV4-1 to TRBJ1-2; a possible D gene is TRBD1 (5 bases). The germline gives CDR1 MGHRA, CDR2 YSYEKL. CDR3 length equals 15 residues. Trimming cost V 4 bases and J 3 bases, with 15 bases left between them. The CDR3, as DNA: TGCGCCAGCAGCCGAGCCTTGACAGAATACTATGGCTACACCTTC. Protein: CASSRALTEYYGYTF.

The chain has TRBV5-1 and TRBJ2-7, with 7 bases lining up with TRBD1. The CDR3 sequence is 14 residues long. The J segment lost 5 bases and the V segment lost 4 bases, leaving 9 bases of the junction unmatched. Germline V gives CDR1 SGHRS, CDR2 YFSETQ. In DNA form, the CDR3 reads TGCGCCAGCAGCCCCGGGACAGCGCCTCACGAGCAGTACTTC. As protein: CASSPGTAPHEQYF.

V usage is TRBV18 and J usage is TRBJ1-5; D is unresolved. This CDR3 is built from 14 residues. V was pared by 6 bases and J by 4 bases, with 13 bases between. Germline V CDR1 and CDR2: KGHSH, LQKENI. The CDR3 region has the DNA TGTGCCAGCTCGTATAGCGGGGTAAATCAGCCCCAGCATTTT. The encoded protein is CASSYSGVNQPQHF.

This chain uses TRBV7-2 with TRBJ1-5; D not certain. Germline CDR1 is SGHTA and CDR2 is FQGNSA. The CDR3 has 15 residues. The germline V and J ends were trimmed by 2 bases and 3 bases, with 11 bases remaining between them. The CDR3 reads CASSLSVGLNQPQHF. CDR3 nucleotide sequence: TGTGCCAGCAGCTTAAGCGTCGGACTCAATCAGCCCCAGCATTTT.

This sequence joins TRBV6-1 and TRBJ1-4, with TRBD1 matching over 7 bases. The CDR3 is 12 amino acids. J was trimmed by 7 bases and V by 8 bases; bases with no gene match: 4. Germline V gene data show CDR1 as MNHNS and CDR2 as SASEGT. The CDR3 region has the DNA TGTGCCAGCTTTGACAGGGTTGAAAAACTGTTTTTT. Translation gives CASFDRVEKLFF.

This clone was recorded only once. The chain employs TRBV30 and TRBJ2-1; 8 nucleotides match TRBD2. The CDR3 spans 15 residues. With V trimmed by 0 bases and J by 4 bases, 5 bases remained unmatched. Germline values: CDR1 GTSNPN, CDR2 SVGIG (reference sequence). The CDR3 sequence: CAWSVGTRIYNEQFF. In nucleotides, the CDR3 is TGTGCCTGGAGTGTGGGGACTAGGATTTACAATGAGCAGTTCTTC.

This clone was observed a single time. CDR3 region: CASTPQIPETQYF. The CDR3 nucleotides are TGTGCCAGCACCCCACAGATCCCAGAGACCCAGTACTTC. The V call is TRBV7-9, the J call TRBJ2-5; D is unclear. From germline, CDR1 is SEHNR and CDR2 FQNEAQ (reference sequence). With 7 bases removed from V and 4 bases from J, the gap between germline ends came to 13 bases. The CDR3 runs 13 residues.

The chain links TRBV5-1 to TRBJ1-2, with a weak D call TRBD1 (5 bases). CDR1 is SGHRS, CDR2 YFSETQ, per germline. CDR3 length: 14 amino acids. The V end was cut by 0 bases, the J end by 4 bases, with 10 bases between. The CDR3 region is CASSLGPGGYGYTF. Written as DNA, the CDR3 is TGCGCCAGCAGCTTGGGACCCGGGGGCTATGGCTACACCTTC.

The rearrangement uses TRBV6-5 and TRBJ1-1, with TRBD1 matching over 10 bases. Germline V gene data show CDR1 as MNHEY and CDR2 as SVGAGI. J lost 4 bases, V lost 2 bases, and 4 bases had no gene match. The CDR3 totals 15 residues. The CDR3 spells CASSYSRDRGTEAFF. DNA of the CDR3: TGTGCCAGCAGTTACAGCCGGGACAGGGGCACTGAAGCTTTCTTT.

This sequence joins TRBV28 and TRBJ2-7; 8 bases fit TRBD2. Losses at the gene ends were 2 bases for V and 0 bases for J; bases not matched to a gene: 3. The CDR3 is 15 amino acids. CDR1 is MDHEN, CDR2 SYDVKM, per germline. This chain's CDR3 is CASSLTGGPSYEQYF. The CDR3, as DNA: TGTGCCAGCAGTTTAACGGGAGGGCCCTCCTACGAGCAGTACTTC.

In this sample, this clone turned up once. The V call is TRBV10-3, the J call TRBJ2-7; 10 bases fit TRBD2. This CDR3 has 15 amino acids. J was trimmed by 0 bases and V by 3 bases; bases with no gene match: 2. Germline V gene lookup returns CDR1 ENHRY and CDR2 SYGVKD. The CDR3 nucleotides read TGTGCCATCAGTGACAGCGGGAGGGGCTCCTACGAGCAGTACTTC. Residues: CAISDSGRGSYEQYF.

The V gene is TRBV19, the J gene TRBJ2-2; the match to TRBD1 covers 9 bases. Trimming at V came to 4 bases and at J to 3 bases, leaving 6 bases not matched to a gene. From germline, CDR1 is LNHDA and CDR2 SQIVND (reference sequence). This CDR3 is built from 16 residues. CDR3 sequence: CASSTTGGPYTGELFF. The DNA of the CDR3 is TGTGCCAGTAGTACCACAGGGGGCCCCTACACCGGGGAGCTGTTTTTT.

This sequence joins TRBV19 and TRBJ1-2; possibly TRBD1 for D (5 bases). V lost 4 bases, J lost 8 bases, and 26 bases lay in between. This CDR3 has 17 residues. CDR1 and CDR2 (germline): LNHDA, SQIVND (reference sequence). CDR3 region: CASSTTVHGGVTVGYTF. In nucleotides, the CDR3 is TGTGCCAGTAGTACGACAGTTCACGGGGGTGTAACGGTCGGCTACACCTTC.